A selection of T cell receptor beta chains follows, all from one sample in a study of control samples from healthy donors and cancer patients. The protocol was immunoSEQ multiplex PCR, while the TCRdb copy is restricted to in-frame clones and leaves out a portion. Among roughly 170,000 clones listed, 80% to 95% were seen once. Sequencing used blood. The receptors come from a woman aged 60 to 75 in good health. CDR3s leave out the opening cysteine and the closing phenylalanine or tryptophan. The order of the fields is V gene, J gene, CDR3 length, CDR3 protein.

v_gene: TRBV2; j_gene: TRBJ1-6; len: 13; CDR3aa: ASSDRRGVNSPLH
v_gene: TRBV28; j_gene: TRBJ1-2; len: 11; CDR3aa: ASLKERGRDYT
v_gene: TRBV5-1; j_gene: TRBJ1-1; len: 12; CDR3aa: ASSRRTENTEAF
v_gene: TRBV7-8; j_gene: TRBJ2-1; len: 15; CDR3aa: ASSLGTTLAGVNEQF
v_gene: TRBV20-1; j_gene: TRBJ1-1; len: 9; CDR3aa: REKGYTEAF
v_gene: TRBV25-1; j_gene: TRBJ1-1; len: 8; CDR3aa: ASLGVRAF
v_gene: TRBV7-8; j_gene: TRBJ2-7; len: 14; CDR3aa: ASSAMFRGPAYEQY
v_gene: TRBV19; j_gene: TRBJ1-5; len: 11; CDR3aa: ASLDRGNQPQH
v_gene: TRBV10-1; j_gene: TRBJ2-1; len: 13; CDR3aa: ASSESLAGVFQLF
v_gene: TRBV5-6; j_gene: TRBJ2-7; len: 11; CDR3aa: ASEQRVFYEQY
v_gene: TRBV18; j_gene: TRBJ1-5; len: 13; CDR3aa: ASSPTGQGKQPQH
v_gene: TRBV6-6; j_gene: TRBJ2-7; len: 12; CDR3aa: ASLRDRGMYEQY
v_gene: TRBV4-3; j_gene: TRBJ1-2; len: 13; CDR3aa: ASSQEKGLNYGYT
v_gene: TRBV15; j_gene: TRBJ1-4; len: 13; CDR3aa: ATSSPTGGREKLF
v_gene: TRBV9; j_gene: TRBJ1-6; len: 14; CDR3aa: ASSVGQSSYNSPLH
v_gene: TRBV5-6; j_gene: TRBJ1-2; len: 10; CDR3aa: ASSGWTSGYT
v_gene: TRBV19; j_gene: TRBJ2-7; len: 12; CDR3aa: ASTKAGTVYEQY
v_gene: TRBV9; j_gene: TRBJ1-2; len: 10; CDR3aa: ASSAIQGGYT
v_gene: TRBV6-1; j_gene: TRBJ1-1; len: 11; CDR3aa: ASSDRGDAEAF
v_gene: TRBV7-2; j_gene: TRBJ2-4; len: 10; CDR3aa: ASSLLRGDQY
v_gene: TRBV2; j_gene: TRBJ1-5; len: 12; CDR3aa: ASKVPNSNQPQH
v_gene: TRBV6-6; j_gene: TRBJ2-2; len: 14; CDR3aa: ASSPGTSGGPGELF
v_gene: TRBV19; j_gene: TRBJ1-2; len: 13; CDR3aa: ASSIGGRVIYGYT
v_gene: TRBV29-1; j_gene: TRBJ2-1; len: 10; CDR3aa: SGTSNYNEQF
v_gene: TRBV9; j_gene: TRBJ1-1; len: 13; CDR3aa: ASSVDGETGTAAF
v_gene: TRBV5-1; j_gene: TRBJ2-5; len: 11; CDR3aa: ASSLKRRETQY
v_gene: TRBV7-7; j_gene: TRBJ2-2; len: 15; CDR3aa: ASSHRGTPRHSGELF
v_gene: TRBV19; j_gene: TRBJ2-7; len: 12; CDR3aa: ASSNPGFSYEQY
v_gene: TRBV2; j_gene: TRBJ2-3; len: 13; CDR3aa: ATLARIADTDTQY
v_gene: TRBV5-6; j_gene: TRBJ1-4; len: 12; CDR3aa: ASSRAGIGEKLF
v_gene: TRBV20-1; j_gene: TRBJ2-5; len: 14; CDR3aa: SASVWVAGAEETQY
v_gene: TRBV6-2/TRBV6-3; j_gene: TRBJ1-5; len: 13; CDR3aa: ASSYGTGPDQPQH
v_gene: TRBV5-7; j_gene: TRBJ1-2; len: 13; CDR3aa: ASSSRDTRRNGYT
v_gene: TRBV29-1; j_gene: TRBJ1-2; len: 9; CDR3aa: SVEGGYGYT
v_gene: TRBV30; j_gene: TRBJ2-2; len: 15; CDR3aa: AWSTTRDRGNTGELF
v_gene: TRBV7-9; j_gene: TRBJ2-3; len: 12; CDR3aa: ASNNARGTDTQY
v_gene: TRBV19; j_gene: TRBJ2-5; len: 12; CDR3aa: ASSSGTILETQY
v_gene: TRBV18; j_gene: TRBJ1-1; len: 14; CDR3aa: ASSPPPGHPYTEAF
v_gene: TRBV5-1; j_gene: TRBJ1-4; len: 12; CDR3aa: ASSPPGENEKLF
v_gene: TRBV5-6; j_gene: TRBJ2-6; len: 15; CDR3aa: ASSSPMKWDRANVLT
v_gene: TRBV12-3/TRBV12-4; j_gene: TRBJ1-1; len: 11; CDR3aa: ASSRTANTEAF